Presented here are 12 T cell receptor beta chains from one specimen sequenced in a study of CD8+ T cells in alopecia areata (dated by TCRdb to the late 2010s). Libraries were constructed by the immunoSEQ multiplex PCR assay. RNA was extracted from all samples and reverse transcribed into cDNA as template for TCR sequencing. TCRdb mirrors the immuneACCESS table, restricted to in-frame sequences. Some clones are absent from its copies; in checked studies, under half trace to an unresolved V gene, and the reason for the others is unknown. The sample table shows approximately 150,000 clones, and about 72% are seen once. The ten largest clones add up to 10% to 12% of the sample. The time point label on this specimen signifies: baseline before oral tofacitinib. This specimen was CD8+ T cells sorted from blood, taken at week 0. The receptors come from a human donor with alopecia areata.

The chain joins TRBV12-5 to TRBJ2-7, with D uncertain. V was cut by 8 bases and J by 0 bases, with 17 bases left in between. Germline values: CDR1 LGHNT, CDR2 FRNRAP. CDR3 length: 15 amino acids. The CDR3 sequence: CASTESFPLSYEQYF. In DNA, the CDR3 is TGTGCTAGTACAGAATCATTTCCCCTCTCCTACGAGCAGTACTTC.

The CDR3 DNA is TGTGCCAGCAGCCTTCGGGGACCTGAGCCCAACTATGGCTACACCTTC. It specifies CASSLRGPEPNYGYTF. This chain uses TRBV14 with TRBJ1-2, with a weak D call TRBD1 (5 bases). There are 16 residues in the CDR3. V gave up 4 bases and J gave up 2 bases, with 17 bases separating them. Germline V lookup: CDR1 SGHDN, CDR2 FVKESK.

The chain links TRBV6-1 to TRBJ2-5, with 9 nucleotides matching TRBD1. This CDR3 is built from 14 residues. The germline CDR1 and CDR2 sequences are MNHNS and SASEGT. Trimming cost V 3 bases and J 1 base; bases outside gene matches: 0. CDR3 amino acids: CASSETGGQETQYF. CDR3 bases: TGTGCCAGCAGTGAGACAGGGGGCCAAGAGACCCAGTACTTC.

The chain combines TRBV27 with TRBJ1-1; 11 bases match TRBD1. The germline gives CDR1 MNHEY, CDR2 SMNVEV (reference sequence). V shed 10 bases and J 4 bases; nucleotides not matched to a gene: 5. The CDR3 covers 13 residues. The CDR3 region has the DNA TGTGCCACCGGACAGGGGGCGTCCACTGAAGCTTTCTTT. This sequence encodes CATGQGASTEAFF.

The J gene is TRBJ1-2, the V gene TRBV9; the D gene is possibly TRBD1 (6 bases). V lost 2 bases to trimming and J lost 0 bases, with 14 bases between them. The CDR3 has 16 amino acids. CDR1 is SGDLS, CDR2 YYNGEE, per germline. CDR3 bases: TGTGCCAGCAGCGTCTTAGGACAGCGACCTAACTATGGCTACACCTTC. Protein sequence: CASSVLGQRPNYGYTF.

The chain couples TRBV9 to TRBJ1-6; no firm D call. The CDR3 spans 14 residues. V lost 2 bases to trimming and J lost 5 bases, with 8 bases between them. Germline-derived CDR1 and CDR2 are SGDLS and YYNGEE. CDR3 loop: CASSVSGNNSPLHF. CDR3 DNA sequence: TGTGCCAGCAGCGTTTCGGGGAATAATTCACCCCTCCACTTT.

This clone showed up just a few times. This chain connects TRBV2 to TRBJ1-2; D unclear. CDR1 and CDR2 from the germline V gene are SNHLY and FYNNEI. The CDR3 has 15 residues. Trimming shortened V by 1 base and J by 1 base, and 10 bases separated the two germline ends. The CDR3: CASSEDSLNNYGYTF. In nucleotides, the CDR3 is TGTGCCAGCAGTGAAGACAGTCTAAATAACTATGGCTACACCTTC.

The chain joins TRBV10-3 to TRBJ2-7; D may be TRBD1 (6 bases). The CDR3 covers 17 residues. CDR1 is ENHRY, CDR2 SYGVKD, per germline. V lost 3 bases to trimming and J lost 2 bases, with 20 bases between them. This CDR3 reads CAISETNAKYRAYEQYF. Written as DNA, the CDR3 is TGTGCCATCAGTGAAACAAATGCGAAGTACAGGGCCTACGAGCAGTACTTC.

This clone was seen a few times. The chain carries TRBV4-2 and TRBJ2-7; tentatively, D is TRBD1 or TRBD2 (5 bases each). CDR1 is LGHNA and CDR2 is YNFKEQ in the germline V gene. This CDR3 spans 17 amino acids. V lost 3 bases to trimming and J lost 0 bases, with 18 bases between them. CDR3 sequence reads: CASSHVPRGEPSYEQYF. The CDR3 DNA is TGTGCCAGCAGCCACGTCCCCCGAGGGGAACCCTCCTACGAGCAGTACTTC.

The J gene is TRBJ2-7, the V gene TRBV30; the D gene is possibly TRBD1 (6 bases). This CDR3 spans 11 amino acids. Germline V gene sequence: CDR1 GTSNPN, CDR2 SVGIG (reference sequence). V lost 4 bases and J lost 3, with 7 bases in between. This chain's CDR3 is CAWKQGYEQYF. In DNA, the CDR3 is TGTGCCTGGAAACAGGGCTACGAGCAGTACTTC.

This clone showed up just a few times. The genes are TRBV2 and TRBJ1-2; no firm D call. CDR3 size: 14 residues. Trimming cost V 6 bases and J 4 bases, with 15 bases left between them. In germline, CDR1 is SNHLY, CDR2 FYNNEI. The CDR3 region has the DNA TGTGCCAGCAGAGATTGGACGTACTTCTATGGCTACACCTTC. Translated: CASRDWTYFYGYTF.

This chain links TRBV25-1 with TRBJ1-2; a possible D gene is TRBD1 (6 bases). Per the germline V gene, CDR1 is MGHDK and CDR2 is SYGVNS. Trimming cost V 3 bases and J 4 bases, with 12 bases left between them. CDR3 length: 14 residues. The CDR3 DNA is TGTGCCAGCAGTGATCAAGACAGGATCTATGGCTACACCTTC. This codes for CASSDQDRIYGYTF.